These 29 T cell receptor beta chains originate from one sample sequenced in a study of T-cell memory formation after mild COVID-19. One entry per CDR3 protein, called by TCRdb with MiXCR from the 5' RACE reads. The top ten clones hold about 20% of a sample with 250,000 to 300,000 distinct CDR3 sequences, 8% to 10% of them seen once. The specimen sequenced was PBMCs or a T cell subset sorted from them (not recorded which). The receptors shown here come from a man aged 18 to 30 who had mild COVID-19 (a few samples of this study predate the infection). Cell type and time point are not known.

CDR3: CASSLLQGNTGELFF. CDR3 in DNA: TGCGCCAGCAGCTTACTACAGGGGAACACCGGGGAGCTGTTTTTT. The V and J genes are TRBV5-1 and TRBJ2-2; a possible D gene is TRBD1 (6 bases). The CDR3 runs 15 residues. With 2 bases removed from V and 1 base from J, the gap between germline ends came to 9 bases. Per the germline V gene, CDR1 is SGHRS and CDR2 is YFSETQ. The entire variable domain, with the rest obtained from reference TRBV5-1 and TRBJ2-2, is as follows: KAGVTQTPRYLIKTRGQQVTLSCSPISGHRSVSWYQQTPGQGLQFLFEYFSETQRNKGNFPGRFSGRQFSNSRSEMNVSTLELGDSALYLCASSLLQGNTGELFFGEGSRLTVL.

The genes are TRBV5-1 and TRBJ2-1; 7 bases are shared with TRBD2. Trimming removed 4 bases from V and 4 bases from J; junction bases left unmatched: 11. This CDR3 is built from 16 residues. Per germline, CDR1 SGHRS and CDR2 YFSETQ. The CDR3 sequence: CASSQQSSGGYNEQFF. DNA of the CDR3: TGCGCCAGCAGCCAACAATCTAGCGGTGGATACAATGAGCAGTTCTTC.

The CDR3 region is CASSLVQGGYEQYV. As DNA, the CDR3 is TGCGCCAGCAGCTTGGTGCAGGGCGGGTACGAGCAGTACGTC. The chain joins TRBV5-1 to TRBJ2-7; tentatively, D is TRBD1 or TRBD2 (5 bases each). CDR3 size: 14 residues. V was pared by 0 bases and J by 4 bases, with 11 bases between. Germline V gene lookup returns CDR1 SGHRS and CDR2 YFSETQ.

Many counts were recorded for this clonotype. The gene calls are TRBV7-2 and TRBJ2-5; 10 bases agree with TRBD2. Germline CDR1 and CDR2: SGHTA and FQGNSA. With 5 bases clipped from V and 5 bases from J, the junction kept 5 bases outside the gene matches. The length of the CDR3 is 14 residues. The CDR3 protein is CASSTGLAAETQYF. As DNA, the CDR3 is TGTGCCAGCAGCACCGGACTAGCGGCGGAGACCCAGTACTTC.

For the CDR3, the DNA is TGTGCCAGCAGCCCTTCCCGCTTTGGAATCTACAATGAGCAGTTCTTC. It translates to CASSPSRFGIYNEQFF. This sequence joins TRBV7-3 and TRBJ2-1; unclear D gene. The CDR3 has 16 amino acids. CDR1 is SGHTA, CDR2 FQGTGA, per germline. Trimming left V 5 bases short and J 3 bases short, with 17 bases between. Supplemented by reference TRBV7-3 and TRBJ2-1, the full variable domain reads GAGVSQTPSNKVTEKGKYVELRCDPISGHTALYWYRQSLGQGPEFLIYFQGTGAADDSGLPNDRFFAVRPEGSVSTLKIQRTERGDSAVYLCASSPSRFGIYNEQFFGPGTRLTVL.

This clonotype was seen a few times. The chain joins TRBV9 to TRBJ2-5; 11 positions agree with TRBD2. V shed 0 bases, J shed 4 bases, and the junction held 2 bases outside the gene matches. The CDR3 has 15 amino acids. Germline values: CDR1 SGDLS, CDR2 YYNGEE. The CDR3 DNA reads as TGTGCCAGCAGCGTAGGACTAGCGGGGCCAGAGACCCAGTACTTC. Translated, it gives CASSVGLAGPETQYF.

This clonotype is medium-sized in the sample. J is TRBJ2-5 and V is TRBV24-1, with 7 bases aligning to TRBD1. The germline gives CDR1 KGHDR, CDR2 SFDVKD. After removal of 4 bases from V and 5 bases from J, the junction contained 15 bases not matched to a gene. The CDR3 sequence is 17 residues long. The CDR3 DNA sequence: TGTGCCACCAGTGACAACATAAGGGGGCAGGGAAATGAGACCCAGTACTTC. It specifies CATSDNIRGQGNETQYF.

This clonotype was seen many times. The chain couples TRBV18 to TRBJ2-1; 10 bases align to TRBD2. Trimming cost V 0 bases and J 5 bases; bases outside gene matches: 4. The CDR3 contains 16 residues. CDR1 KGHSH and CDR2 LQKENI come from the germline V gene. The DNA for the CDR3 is TGTGCCAGCTCACCACCGTCTAGCGGGGGAAACAATGAGCAGTTCTTC. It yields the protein CASSPPSSGGNNEQFF.

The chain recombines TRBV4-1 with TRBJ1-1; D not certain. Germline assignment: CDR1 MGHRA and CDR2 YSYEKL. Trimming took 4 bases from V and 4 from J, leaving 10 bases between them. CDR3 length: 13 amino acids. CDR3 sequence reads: CASSPLASTEAFF. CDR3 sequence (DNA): TGCGCCAGCAGCCCTCTAGCTAGCACTGAAGCTTTCTTT.

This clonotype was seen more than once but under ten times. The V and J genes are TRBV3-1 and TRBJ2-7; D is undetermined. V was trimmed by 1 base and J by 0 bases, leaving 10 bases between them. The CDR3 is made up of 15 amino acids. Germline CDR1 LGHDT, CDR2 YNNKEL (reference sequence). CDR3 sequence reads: CASSQAQPSSYEQYF. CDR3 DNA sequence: TGTGCCAGCAGCCAAGCTCAGCCCAGCTCCTACGAGCAGTACTTC.

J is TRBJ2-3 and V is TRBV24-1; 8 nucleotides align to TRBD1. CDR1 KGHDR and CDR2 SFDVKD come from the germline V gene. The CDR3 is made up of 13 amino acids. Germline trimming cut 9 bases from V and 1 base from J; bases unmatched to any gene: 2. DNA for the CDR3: TGTGCCACCGAGGGACAGGGCACAGATACGCAGTATTTT. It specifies CATEGQGTDTQYF.

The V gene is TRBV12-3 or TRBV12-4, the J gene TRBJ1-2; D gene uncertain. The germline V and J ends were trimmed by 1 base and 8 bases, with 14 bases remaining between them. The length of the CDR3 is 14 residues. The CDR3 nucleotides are TGTGCCAGCAGTTTAGGGCGCCCCATTCAAGGCTACACCTTC. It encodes CASSLGRPIQGYTF.

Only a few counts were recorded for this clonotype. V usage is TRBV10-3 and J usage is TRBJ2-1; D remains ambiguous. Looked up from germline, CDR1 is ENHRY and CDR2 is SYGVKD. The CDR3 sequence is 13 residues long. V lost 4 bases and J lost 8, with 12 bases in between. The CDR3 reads CAISAALFDEQFF. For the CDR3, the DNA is TGTGCCATCAGTGCGGCCCTGTTCGATGAGCAGTTCTTC.

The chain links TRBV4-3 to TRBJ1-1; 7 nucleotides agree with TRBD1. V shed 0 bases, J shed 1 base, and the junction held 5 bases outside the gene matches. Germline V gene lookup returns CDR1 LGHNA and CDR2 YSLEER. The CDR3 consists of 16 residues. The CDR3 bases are TGCGCCAGCAGCCAAGATCGAGGGACAGAGAACACTGAAGCTTTCTTT. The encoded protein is CASSQDRGTENTEAFF.

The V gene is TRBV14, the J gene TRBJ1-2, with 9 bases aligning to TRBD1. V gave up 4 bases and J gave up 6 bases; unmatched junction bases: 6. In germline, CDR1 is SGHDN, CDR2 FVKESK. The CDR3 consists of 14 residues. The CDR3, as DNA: TGTGCCAGCAGCCTCTGGACAGGGGCAAATGGCTACACCTTC. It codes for CASSLWTGANGYTF.

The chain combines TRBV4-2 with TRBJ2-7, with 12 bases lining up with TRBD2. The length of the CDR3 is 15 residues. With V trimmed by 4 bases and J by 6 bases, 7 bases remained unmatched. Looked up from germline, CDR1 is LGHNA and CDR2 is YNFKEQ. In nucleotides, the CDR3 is TGTGCCAGCAGCCGCCGACTAGCGGGGGAGGGCGAGCAGTACTTC. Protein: CASSRRLAGEGEQYF.

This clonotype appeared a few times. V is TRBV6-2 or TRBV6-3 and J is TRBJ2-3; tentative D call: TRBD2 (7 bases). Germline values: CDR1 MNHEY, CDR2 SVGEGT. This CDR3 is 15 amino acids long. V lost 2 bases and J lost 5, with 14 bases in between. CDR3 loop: CASSYGGGPGDTQYF. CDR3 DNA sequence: TGTGCCAGCAGTTACGGGGGGGGGCCGGGAGATACGCAGTATTTT.

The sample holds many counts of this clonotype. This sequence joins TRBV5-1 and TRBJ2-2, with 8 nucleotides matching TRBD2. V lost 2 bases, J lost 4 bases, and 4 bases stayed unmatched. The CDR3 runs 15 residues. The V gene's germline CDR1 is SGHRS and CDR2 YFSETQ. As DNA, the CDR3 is TGCGCCAGCAGCTTACTAGCGGAGATCACCGGGGAGCTGTTTTTT. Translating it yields CASSLLAEITGELFF.

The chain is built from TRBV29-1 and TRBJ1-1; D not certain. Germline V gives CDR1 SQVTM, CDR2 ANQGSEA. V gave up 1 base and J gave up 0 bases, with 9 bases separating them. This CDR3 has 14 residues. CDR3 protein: CSVEVWTMNTEAFF. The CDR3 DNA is TGCAGCGTTGAAGTGTGGACTATGAACACTGAAGCTTTCTTT.

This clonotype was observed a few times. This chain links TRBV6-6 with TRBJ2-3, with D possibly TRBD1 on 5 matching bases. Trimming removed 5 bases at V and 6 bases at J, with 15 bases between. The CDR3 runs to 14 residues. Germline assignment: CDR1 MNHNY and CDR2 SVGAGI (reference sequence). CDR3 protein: CASSPRAPGDTQYF. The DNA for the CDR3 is TGTGCCAGCAGTCCCAGGGCCCCCGGTGATACGCAGTATTTT.

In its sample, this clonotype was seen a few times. CDR3 nucleotide sequence: TGTGCCAGCAGGCTGACCTGGAACACTGAAGCTTTCTTT. Translating it yields CASRLTWNTEAFF. This chain joins TRBV2 and TRBJ1-1, with D uncertain. This CDR3 has 13 residues. The V and J ends lost 6 bases and 1 base respectively, with 9 bases between them. From germline, CDR1 is SNHLY and CDR2 FYNNEI.

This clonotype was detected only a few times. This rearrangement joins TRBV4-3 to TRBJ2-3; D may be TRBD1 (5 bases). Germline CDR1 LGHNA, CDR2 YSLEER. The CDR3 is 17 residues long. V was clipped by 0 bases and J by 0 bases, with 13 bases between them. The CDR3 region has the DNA TGCGCCAGCAGCCAAGATAACAGGCGTCAAAGCACAGATACGCAGTATTTT. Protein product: CASSQDNRRQSTDTQYF.

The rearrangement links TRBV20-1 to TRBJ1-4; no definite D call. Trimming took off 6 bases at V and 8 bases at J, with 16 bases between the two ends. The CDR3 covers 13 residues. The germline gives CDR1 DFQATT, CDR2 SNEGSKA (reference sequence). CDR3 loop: CSAARSPPEKLFF. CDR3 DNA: TGCAGTGCGGCGAGGTCACCCCCCGAAAAACTGTTTTTT.

The CDR3 spells CASRVAGGPKTQYF. The CDR3 nucleotides are TGTGCCAGCAGAGTTGCGGGGGGGCCAAAGACCCAGTACTTC. The chain has TRBV6-5 and TRBJ2-5, with TRBD2 matching 9 bases. The junction had 8 bases not matched to a gene; V was cut back by 6 bases and J by 6 bases. This CDR3 region has 14 residues. Germline V gene sequence: CDR1 MNHEY, CDR2 SVGAGI.

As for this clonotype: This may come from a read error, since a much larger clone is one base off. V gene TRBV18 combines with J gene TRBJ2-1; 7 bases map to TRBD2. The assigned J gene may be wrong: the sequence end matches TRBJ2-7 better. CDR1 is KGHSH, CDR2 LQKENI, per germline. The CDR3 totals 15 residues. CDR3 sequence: CASSPNGGDYNEQYF. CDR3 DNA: TGTGCCAGCTCACCAAACGGCGGGGACTACAATGAGCAGTACTTC.

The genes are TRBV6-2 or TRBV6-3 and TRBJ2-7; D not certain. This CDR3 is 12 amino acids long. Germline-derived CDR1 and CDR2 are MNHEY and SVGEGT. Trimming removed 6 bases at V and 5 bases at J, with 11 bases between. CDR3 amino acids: CASSERPHEQYV. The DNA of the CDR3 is TGTGCCAGCAGCGAGCGACCCCACGAGCAGTACGTC.

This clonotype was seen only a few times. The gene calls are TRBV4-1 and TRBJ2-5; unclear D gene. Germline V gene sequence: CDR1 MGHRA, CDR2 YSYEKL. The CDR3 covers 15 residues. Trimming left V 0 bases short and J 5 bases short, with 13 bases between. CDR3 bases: TGCGCCAGCAGCCAAGATGGCCGTGGCGTGGAGACCCAGTACTTC. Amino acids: CASSQDGRGVETQYF.

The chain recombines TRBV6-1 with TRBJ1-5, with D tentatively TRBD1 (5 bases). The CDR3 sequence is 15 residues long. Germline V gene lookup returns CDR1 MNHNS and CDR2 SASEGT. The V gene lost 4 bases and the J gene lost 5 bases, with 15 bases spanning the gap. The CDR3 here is CASSGSGGVDQPQHF. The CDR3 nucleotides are TGTGCCAGCAGTGGGAGTGGGGGGGTGGATCAGCCCCAGCATTTT.

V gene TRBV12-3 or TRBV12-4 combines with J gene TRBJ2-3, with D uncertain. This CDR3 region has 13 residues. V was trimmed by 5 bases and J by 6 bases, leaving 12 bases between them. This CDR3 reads CASSPGPGDTQYF. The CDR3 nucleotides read TGTGCCAGCAGTCCCGGCCCCGGGGATACGCAGTATTTT.